This T cell receptor beta chain was obtained from a study of blood T cell repertoires in COVID-19. Repertoires were generated with immunoSEQ multiplex PCR, while TCRdb's copy carries only in-frame clones and drops some. The sample carries around 300,000 clones, about 90% recorded once. Germline V CDR1 and CDR2: SGHRS, YFSETQ. The CDR3 length is 16 residues. V gave up 2 bases and J gave up 2 bases; unmatched junction bases: 10. The V gene is TRBV5-1, the J gene TRBJ2-7, with 7 bases aligning to TRBD2. Sequenced sample: PBMCs or T cells enriched from blood (not recorded which). This sequence originates from a man aged 30 to 39 who had recovered from COVID-19. The DNA of the CDR3 is TGCGCCAGCAGCTTAGGGAGGGGCTACCCCCCCTACGAGCAGTACTTC. It is translated as CASSLGRGYPPYEQYF.